This T cell receptor (beta chain) was sequenced for a study of blood T cell repertoires in COVID-19. Study at large: The United States, Italy and Spain were the sources of the acute and convalescent COVID-19 samples. Nucleic acid was either cDNA or gDNA, and it came from T cells, B-cell-depleted T cells, or PBMCs.

The CDR3 loop spans 14 amino acids. The ends lost 6 bases at V and 6 bases at J; junction bases unmatched: 6. Germline V CDR1 and CDR2: SNHLY, FYNNEI. In the authors' methods: Estimated nucleated cell counts came from reference gene primer amplification. Sequencing used immunoSEQ multiplex PCR; TCRdb keeps in-frame clones, though not all of them. V and J calls plus clone size are reproduced from that table; the DNA served to infer D and trimming. The repertoire holds more than 85,000 clones, with 85% to 95% as singletons. The sample consisted of peripheral blood. V gene TRBV2 combines with J gene TRBJ1-4, with TRBD1 matching 8 bases. The receptor's source is a man aged 55 to 70 with acute or convalescent COVID-19. The CDR3 region is CASSPGTGYEKLFF. The CDR3 DNA reads TGTGCCAGCAGCCCCGGGACAGGATATGAAAAACTGTTTTTT.